Described below is a single T cell receptor (beta chain) sequence and its context. Its target antigen remains unknown. No much larger clone is present one base from it, and per-base qualities are unavailable. Genomic DNA was extracted from sorted cells with the Quick-DNA Microprep Kit. TCRbeta DNA was amplified with the immunoSEQ hsTCRbeta kit following the manufacturer's protocol. An Illumina MiSeq instrument was used to sequence the TCRbeta libraries. Processing in the source paper ran as follows. Removing out-of-frame sequences left approximately 2,000,000 distinct TCRbeta sequences, an average of roughly 63,000 per individual. Each individual was scored using the number of some 160 previously reported CMV-associated TCRbeta sequences that the individual carried and the total number of productive distinct TCRbeta sequences. A beta-binomial model was reimplemented in Python, and scikit-learn random forests with default parameters were trained on data from the US cohort. Classifier performance on the Belgian cohort was summarized as median AUC with percentile confidence intervals calculated over 10,000 bootstrap iterations. The immuneACCESS repertoire file appears here via TCRdb, limited to in-frame rearrangements. These files lack a portion of the clones; in checked studies, under half of the deficit traces to unresolved V genes, and the cause of the others is not known. D and trimming were read from the DNA, whereas the V and J calls and clone size are those reported in that table. For this sample the table gives around 54,000 clones, of which roughly 80% were detected only once. In total, the top ten clones hold over 0.5% of the sample.

Reading from cysteine to phenylalanine, the CDR3 counts 17 amino acids. The CDR3 DNA has 51 bases and is translated from base 1. Sequences LNHDA (CDR1) and SQIVND (CDR2) are obtained from the germline V gene (reference sequence). V and J are truncated by 11 bases and 0 bases respectively, leaving an intervening sequence of 23 bases. A FACSAria II was used to sort memory CD4+ T cells, defined as single viable CD3+CD4+CD8-CD45RO+ cells. CMV serostatus was assessed using a Roche Elecsys assay, by which serum IgG against CMV pp150, pp28, p38 and p52 was detected. Following thawing, total CD4+ T cells were enriched through positive selection using CD4 magnetic microbeads. Samples originated from another study that specifically interrogated the CD4+ T cell memory repertoire. Peripheral blood mononuclear cells were isolated and cryopreserved according to standard operating procedures, and serum was kept at -80 degrees C. Staining used CD3-PerCP (BW264/56), CD4-APC (RPA-T4), CD45RO-PE (UCHT1) and CD8-Pacific Orange (3B5) antibodies, with Sytox blue excluding non-viable cells.

This sample is drawn from a study of memory CD4+ T cells and cytomegalovirus serostatus (dated by TCRdb to 2018 to 2020). Some background on the complete study: The cohort included approximately 35 healthy adults from Belgium, of whom 9 were CMV seropositive and approximately 25 were CMV seronegative. The study sequenced CD4+ memory TCRbeta repertoires of a Belgian cohort with known cytomegalovirus serostatus to replicate a published TCR-based CMV serostatus classifier.

Beyond this particular receptor, the publication reports: Only CD4+CD45RO+ memory cells were sequenced, in contrast to the original study, which included naive and memory CD4+ and CD8+ populations. Of fewer than 200 previously reported CMV-associated TCRbeta sequences, approximately 70 appeared in the CD4+ memory repertoires, each in one to five individuals. A median bootstrapped AUC of 0.95 with a 95% CI of 0.76-1.00 was achieved on the Belgian cohort by the original-framework classifier. The results were interpreted as suggesting that the CMV-associated TCR signature is mostly present in the CD4+ memory repertoire. For predicting CMV serostatus, the median bootstrapped AUC was about 0.96 using the original framework and about 0.89 using a US-trained random forest.

The V and J segments used are TRBV19 and TRBJ1-5; TRBD1 is perhaps the D gene, given 6 matching bases. The sample was memory CD4+ T cells from blood. The TCR sequence derives from an adult in good health and CMV-seronegative. CDR3 sequence: CAWIQGKSLCSNQPQHF. In nucleotide form, the sequence is TGTGCCTGGATACAGGGAAAGTCACTGTGTAGCAATCAGCCCCAGCATTTT.